The T cell receptor (beta chain) under discussion was sequenced for a study of beta chain features in type 1 diabetes. In this sample, this clone turned up a few times. Its target is not known. Notes on the study in general: The study found moderately but significantly shorter TCRB CDR3s in all four CD4+ subsets of Type 1 diabetes patients. A pattern of fewer insertions and more deletions at VDJ junctions was seen in type 1 diabetes patients.

Isolation of CD4+ naive, central memory, regulatory and stem cell-like memory cells was achieved by sorting via CD45RO/CCR7/CD25/CD127/CD95/CD27. The isolated RNA, all of it, was reverse transcribed, so expressed TCRB transcripts were what got sequenced. Assay: immunoSEQ multiplex PCR; the TCRdb copy retains only in-frame clones and omits some. Of 200,000 to 250,000 clones in the sample, about 15% were seen once. The CDR3 totals 14 residues. The germline V gene has CDR1 SGHRS and CDR2 YFSETQ. V was cut by 4 bases and J by 6 bases, with 17 bases left in between. J is TRBJ2-7 and V is TRBV5-1; a possible D gene is TRBD1 (6 bases). This TCR derives from a man in his thirties or forties with type 1 diabetes. Sequencing used naive CD4+ T cells from blood. The CDR3 region has the DNA TGCGCCAGCAGCCCAGGGGATGAGATCTCCGAGCAGTACTTC. It encodes CASSPGDEISEQYF.